The sequence of this T cell receptor beta chain was determined in a study of cytomegalovirus exposure and HLA in healthy donors. The wider study: Drawn from HLA-typed donors, about 85 million unique TCRs were held in an early data release. Of the donors genotyped, several hundred in all, 65% to 90% fell in the Caucasian-associated ancestry cluster. Study-level results: As confirmed in vitro, three CMV-associated chains were specific for CMV antigens. The authors later linked a missense DCLRE1C variant to TCR beta V- and J-gene trimming.

With regard to this clone: Antigen unknown.

Primers: 60 Vbeta forward and 13 Jbeta reverse. Profiling relied on immunoSEQ multiplex PCR, and the TCRdb table lists in-frame clones only, not all of them. The sample shows about 160,000 clones, roughly 77% of them seen only once. V lost 3 bases, J lost 4 bases, and 11 bases stayed unmatched. Looked up from germline, CDR1 is LNHDA and CDR2 is SQIVND (reference sequence). The CDR3 loop spans 16 amino acids. The receptor was derived from a human donor in good health. The chain recombines TRBV19 with TRBJ2-5, with 7 bases identical to TRBD2. Sequencing used PBMCs. The CDR3 sequence: CASSISGAGRGETQYF. CDR3 DNA sequence: TGTGCCAGTAGTATTTCAGGCGCAGGGAGGGGAGAGACCCAGTACTTC.